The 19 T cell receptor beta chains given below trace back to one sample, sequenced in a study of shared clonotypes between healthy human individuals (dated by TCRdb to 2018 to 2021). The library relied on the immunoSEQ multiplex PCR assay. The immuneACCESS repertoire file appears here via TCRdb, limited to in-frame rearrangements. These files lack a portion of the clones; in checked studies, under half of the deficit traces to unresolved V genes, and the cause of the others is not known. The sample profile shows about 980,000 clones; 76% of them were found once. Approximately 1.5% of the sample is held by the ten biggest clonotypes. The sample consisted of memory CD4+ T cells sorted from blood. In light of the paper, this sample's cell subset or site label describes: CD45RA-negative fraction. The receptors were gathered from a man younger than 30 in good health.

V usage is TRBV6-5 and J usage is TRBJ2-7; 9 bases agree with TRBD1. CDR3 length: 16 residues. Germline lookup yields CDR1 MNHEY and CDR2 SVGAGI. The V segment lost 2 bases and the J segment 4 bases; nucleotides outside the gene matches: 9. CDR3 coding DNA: TGTGCCAGCAGTTACGGGGGGACAGGGCCTGGGTACGAGCAGTACTTC. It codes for CASSYGGTGPGYEQYF.

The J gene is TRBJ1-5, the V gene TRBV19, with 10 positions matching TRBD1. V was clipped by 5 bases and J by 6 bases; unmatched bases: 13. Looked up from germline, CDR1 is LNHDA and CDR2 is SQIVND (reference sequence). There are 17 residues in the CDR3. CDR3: CASSDLMGQGLGQPQHF. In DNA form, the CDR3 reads TGTGCCAGTAGTGATTTAATGGGACAGGGGTTAGGTCAGCCCCAGCATTTT. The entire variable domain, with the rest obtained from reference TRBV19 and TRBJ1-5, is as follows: DGGITQSPKYLFRKEGQNVTLSCEQNLNHDAMYWYRQDPGQGLRLIYYSQIVNDFQKGDIAEGYSVSREKKESFPLTVTSAQKNPTAFYLCASSDLMGQGLGQPQHFGDGTRLSIL.

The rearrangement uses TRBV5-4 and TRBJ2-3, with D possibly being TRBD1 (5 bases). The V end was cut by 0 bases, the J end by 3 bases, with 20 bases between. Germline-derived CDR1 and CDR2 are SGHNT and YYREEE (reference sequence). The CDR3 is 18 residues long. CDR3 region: CASSLGHGYIPGTDTQYF. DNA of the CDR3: TGTGCCAGCAGCTTGGGACATGGTTACATACCAGGGACAGATACGCAGTATTTT.

The CDR3 nucleotides are TGTGCCACCAGCCAGGACAGGGGGCGAGAGCAGTACTTC. It codes for CATSQDRGREQYF. The chain has TRBV15 and TRBJ2-7; 11 bases agree with TRBD1. This CDR3 is 13 amino acids long. Losses at the gene ends were 5 bases for V and 7 bases for J; bases not matched to a gene: 4. The germline V gene encodes CDR1 LNHNV and CDR2 YYDKDF (reference sequence).

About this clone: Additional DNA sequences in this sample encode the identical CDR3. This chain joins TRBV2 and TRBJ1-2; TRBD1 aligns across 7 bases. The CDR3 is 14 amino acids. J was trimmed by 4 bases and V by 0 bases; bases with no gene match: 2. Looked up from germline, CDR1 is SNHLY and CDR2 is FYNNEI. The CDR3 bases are TGTGCCAGCAGTGAAGCTGGGACAGTCTATGGCTACACCTTC. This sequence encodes CASSEAGTVYGYTF.

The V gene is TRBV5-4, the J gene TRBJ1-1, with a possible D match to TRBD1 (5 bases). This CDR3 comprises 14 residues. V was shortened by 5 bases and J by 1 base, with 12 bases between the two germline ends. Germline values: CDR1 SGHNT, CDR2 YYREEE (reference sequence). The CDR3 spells CASSGDFTNTEAFF. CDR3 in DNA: TGTGCCAGCAGTGGGGACTTCACGAACACTGAAGCTTTCTTT.

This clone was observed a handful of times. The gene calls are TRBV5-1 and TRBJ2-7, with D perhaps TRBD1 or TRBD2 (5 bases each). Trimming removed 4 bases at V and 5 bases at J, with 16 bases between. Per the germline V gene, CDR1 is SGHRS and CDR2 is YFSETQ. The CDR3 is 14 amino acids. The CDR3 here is CASSPLGDKDEQYF. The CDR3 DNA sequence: TGCGCCAGCAGCCCTTTGGGGGATAAGGACGAGCAGTACTTC. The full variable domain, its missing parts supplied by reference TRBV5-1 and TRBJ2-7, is KAGVTQTPRYLIKTRGQQVTLSCSPISGHRSVSWYQQTPGQGLQFLFEYFSETQRNKGNFPGRFSGRQFSNSRSEMNVSTLELGDSALYLCASSPLGDKDEQYFGPGTRLTVT.

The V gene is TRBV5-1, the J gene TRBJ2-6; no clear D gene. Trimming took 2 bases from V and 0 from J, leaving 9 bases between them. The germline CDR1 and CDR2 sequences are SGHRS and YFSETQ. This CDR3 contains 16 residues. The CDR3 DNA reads TGCGCCAGCAGCTTTGGACCGAACTCTGGGGCCAACGTCCTGACTTTC. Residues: CASSFGPNSGANVLTF.

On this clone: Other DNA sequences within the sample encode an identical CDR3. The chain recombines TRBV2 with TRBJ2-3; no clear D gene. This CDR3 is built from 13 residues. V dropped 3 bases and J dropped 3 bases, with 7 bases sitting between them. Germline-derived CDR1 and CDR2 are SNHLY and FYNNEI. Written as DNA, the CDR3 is TGTGCCAGCAGTGATCGGAGAACAGATACGCAGTATTTT. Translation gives CASSDRRTDTQYF.

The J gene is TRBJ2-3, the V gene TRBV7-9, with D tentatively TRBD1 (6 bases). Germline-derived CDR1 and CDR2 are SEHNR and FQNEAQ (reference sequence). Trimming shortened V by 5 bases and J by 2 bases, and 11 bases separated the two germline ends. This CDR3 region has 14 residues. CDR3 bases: TGTGCCAGCAGCCCTTACAGGGACACAGATACGCAGTATTTT. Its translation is CASSPYRDTDTQYF.

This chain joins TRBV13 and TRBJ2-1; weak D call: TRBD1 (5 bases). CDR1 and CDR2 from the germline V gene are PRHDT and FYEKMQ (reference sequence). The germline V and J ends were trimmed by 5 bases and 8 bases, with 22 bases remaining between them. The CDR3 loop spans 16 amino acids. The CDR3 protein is CASSLLGAMGGYEQFF. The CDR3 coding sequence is TGTGCCAGCAGCCTTTTAGGGGCTATGGGTGGCTATGAGCAGTTCTTC. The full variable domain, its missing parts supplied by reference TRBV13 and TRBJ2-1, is AAGVIQSPRHLIKEKRETATLKCYPIPRHDTVYWYQQGPGQDPQFLISFYEKMQSDKGSIPDRFSAQQFSDYHSELNMSSLELGDSALYFCASSLLGAMGGYEQFFGPGTRLTVL.

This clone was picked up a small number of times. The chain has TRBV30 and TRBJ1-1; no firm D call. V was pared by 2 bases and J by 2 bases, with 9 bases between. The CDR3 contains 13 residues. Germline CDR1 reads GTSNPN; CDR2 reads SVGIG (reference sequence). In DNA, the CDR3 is TGTGCCTGGAGTTATGGCACAAACACTGAAGCTTTCTTT. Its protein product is CAWSYGTNTEAFF.

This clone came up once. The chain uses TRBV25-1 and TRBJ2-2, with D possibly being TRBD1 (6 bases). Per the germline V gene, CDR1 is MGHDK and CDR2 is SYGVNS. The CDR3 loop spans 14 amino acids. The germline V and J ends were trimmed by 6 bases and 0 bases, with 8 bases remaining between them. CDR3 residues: CASRGTTNTGELFF. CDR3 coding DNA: TGTGCCAGCAGGGGGACAACGAACACCGGGGAGCTGTTTTTT. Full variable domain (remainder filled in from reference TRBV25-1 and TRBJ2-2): EADIYQTPRYLVIGTGKKITLECSQTMGHDKMYWYQQDPGMELHLIHYSYGVNSTEKGDLSSESTVSRIRTEHFPLTLESARPSHTSQYLCASRGTTNTGELFFGEGSRLTVL.

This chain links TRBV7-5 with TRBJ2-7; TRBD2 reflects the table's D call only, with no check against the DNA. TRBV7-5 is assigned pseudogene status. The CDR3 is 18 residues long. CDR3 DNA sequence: TGTGCCAGAAGCTCCATCGGACTAGCGGGAGGAAAAAGGAACGAGCAGTACTTC. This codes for CARSSIGLAGGKRNEQYF.

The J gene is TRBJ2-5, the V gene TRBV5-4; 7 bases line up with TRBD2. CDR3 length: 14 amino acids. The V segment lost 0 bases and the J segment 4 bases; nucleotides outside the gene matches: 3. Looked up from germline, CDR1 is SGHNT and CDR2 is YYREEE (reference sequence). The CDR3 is CASSLDPGGETQYF. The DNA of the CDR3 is TGTGCCAGCAGCTTGGATCCGGGGGGAGAGACCCAGTACTTC.

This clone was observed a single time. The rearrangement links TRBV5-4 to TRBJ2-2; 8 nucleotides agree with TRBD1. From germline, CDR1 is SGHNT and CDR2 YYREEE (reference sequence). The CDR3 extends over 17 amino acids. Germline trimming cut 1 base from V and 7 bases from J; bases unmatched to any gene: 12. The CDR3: CASSLPGGWGKNGELFF. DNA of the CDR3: TGTGCCAGCAGCTTGCCAGGGGGCTGGGGGAAAAACGGGGAGCTGTTTTTT. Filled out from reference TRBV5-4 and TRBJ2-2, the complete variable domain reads ETGVTQSPTHLIKTRGQQVTLRCSSQSGHNTVSWYQQALGQGPQFIFQYYREEENGRGNFPPRFSGLQFPNYSSELNVNALELDDSALYLCASSLPGGWGKNGELFFGEGSRLTVL.

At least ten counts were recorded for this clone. The CDR3 loop is CASSDSGSTGELFF. The CDR3 nucleotides read TGTGCCAGCAGTGACTCAGGGTCCACCGGGGAGCTGTTTTTT. V is TRBV6-1 and J is TRBJ2-2, with a possible D match to TRBD1 (5 bases). The V end lost 3 bases, the J end lost 4 bases, and 9 bases lay between the germline ends. This CDR3 is 14 amino acids long. CDR1 and CDR2 (germline): MNHNS, SASEGT.

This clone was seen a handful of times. Written as DNA, the CDR3 is TGTGCCAGCAGTTTAGGGGACAGGGTCCGGACCGGGGAGCTGTTTTTT. Translated: CASSLGDRVRTGELFF. The V gene is TRBV27, the J gene TRBJ2-2; 9 nucleotides align to TRBD1. The CDR3 contains 16 residues. The J segment lost 5 bases and the V segment lost 2 bases, leaving 6 bases of the junction unmatched. Looked up from germline, CDR1 is MNHEY and CDR2 is SMNVEV (reference sequence).

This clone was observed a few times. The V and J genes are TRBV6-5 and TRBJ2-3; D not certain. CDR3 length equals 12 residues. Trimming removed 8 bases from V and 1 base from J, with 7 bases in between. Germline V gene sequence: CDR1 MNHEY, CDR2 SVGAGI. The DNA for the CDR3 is TGTGCCAGCGGCGCAGGCACAGATACGCAGTATTTT. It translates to CASGAGTDTQYF.